This record looks at one TCR beta chain sequence and its context. Per germline, CDR1 SNHLY and CDR2 FYNNEI. CDR3 size: 15 residues. J was trimmed by 0 bases and V by 6 bases; bases with no gene match: 8. Per the authors' pipeline: Junction-only sequences without quality scores were provided by ImmunoSEQ, so filtering was different. Generated by immunoSEQ multiplex PCR, the TCRdb table keeps only in-frame clones and is missing some. The V and J calls and clone size come from that table; D and trimming were worked out from the DNA. Of approximately 620,000 clones detected, around 97% appear once; the ten largest clones hold less than 0.065%. The data originate from a study of shared clonotypes between healthy human individuals. Study background: Those who served as donors were a couple of women and a few men between the ages of 18 and 49. Three CD4 naive, three CD4 memory, two CD8 naive and one CD8 memory plate were used per donor.

This TCR was recovered from a woman in her 30s in good health. The chain couples TRBV2 to TRBJ2-7; 7 bases match TRBD2. Sequenced input: naive CD4+ T cells sorted from blood. Noted subset: CD45RA+ positively selected. The DNA of the CDR3 is TGTGCCAGCAGGAACCTTGGCGGGGGCTCCTACGAGCAGTACTTC. Protein product: CASRNLGGGSYEQYF.